These 13 T cell receptor beta chains were sequenced from one sample in a study of T cells in Graves' hyperthyroidism and ophthalmopathy. Amplification targeted TCR beta CDR3 regions from RNA transcripts. The HTBI primer set was used in a first-round RT-PCR of the TCR CDR3. TCRdb called the multiplex PCR reads again in MiXCR, with one record for every CDR3 protein. The sample lists around 700,000 distinct CDR3 sequences; roughly a sixth were seen once. The material sequenced was blood. These receptors were obtained from a woman between 45 and 60 years old with Graves' hyperthyroidism that later progressed to Graves' ophthalmopathy.

V usage is TRBV27 and J usage is TRBJ2-7; the D gene is possibly TRBD2 (5 bases). The V end was cut by 1 base, the J end by 0 bases, with 7 bases between. Per germline, CDR1 MNHEY and CDR2 SMNVEV (reference sequence). The CDR3 runs 14 residues. In nucleotides, the CDR3 is TGTGCCAGCAGTTTATGGGAGTCCTCCTACGAGCAGTACTTC. It specifies CASSLWESSYEQYF.

The chain uses TRBV6-5 and TRBJ1-1, with 8 bases fitting TRBD1. Germline V CDR1 and CDR2: MNHEY, SVGAGI. The CDR3 length is 17 residues. Trimming removed 0 bases from V and 3 bases from J; junction bases left unmatched: 9. The CDR3 coding sequence is TGTGCCAGCAGTTACTCATTCGGACAGGGCAGGGACACTGAAGCTTTCTTT. It is translated as CASSYSFGQGRDTEAFF.

Ten or more counts support this clonotype. The V gene is TRBV5-1, the J gene TRBJ1-1; no clear D gene. This CDR3 contains 15 residues. Per the germline V gene, CDR1 is SGHRS and CDR2 is YFSETQ. The V end lost 0 bases, the J end lost 2 bases, and 11 bases lay between the germline ends. The CDR3 DNA reads as TGCGCCAGCAGCTTGGACTCGTTCCCCAACACTGAAGCTTTCTTT. Protein: CASSLDSFPNTEAFF.

This clonotype has more than one count but fewer than ten. This rearrangement joins TRBV29-1 to TRBJ1-1; unclear D gene. This CDR3 region has 11 residues. The germline CDR1 and CDR2 sequences are SQVTM and ANQGSEA. V was clipped by 6 bases and J by 1 base, with 6 bases between them. The CDR3 DNA sequence: TGCAGCGTGATCCAGAACACTGAAGCTTTCTTT. It encodes CSVIQNTEAFF.

Many counts were recorded for this clonotype. The V call is TRBV15, the J call TRBJ2-3, with TRBD2 identical over 11 bases. The CDR3 extends over 16 amino acids. Unmatched junction bases numbered 3, after V lost 1 base and J lost 3 bases. Germline-derived CDR1 and CDR2 are LNHNV and YYDKDF (reference sequence). The CDR3 DNA follows: TGTGCCACCAGCAGAGTGGTAGCGGGGGGGACAGATACGCAGTATTTT. Its translation is CATSRVVAGGTDTQYF.

This clonotype was seen repeatedly, ten times or more. This chain uses TRBV11-2 with TRBJ1-1; tentatively, D is TRBD1 (5 bases). Germline V gene data show CDR1 as SGHAT and CDR2 as FQNNGV. V gave up 5 bases and J gave up 3 bases, with 16 bases separating them. This CDR3 region has 15 residues. CDR3 region: CASSTTWGRHTEAFF. CDR3 in DNA: TGTGCCAGCAGCACCACTTGGGGGAGGCACACTGAAGCTTTCTTT.

The chain recombines TRBV19 with TRBJ1-1; D remains unclear. Trimming pared 6 bases from V and 0 bases from J, leaving 11 bases between. The CDR3 consists of 14 residues. The germline gives CDR1 LNHDA, CDR2 SQIVND (reference sequence). CDR3 nucleotide sequence: TGTGCCAGTAGGCACCAGGATCTGAACACTGAAGCTTTCTTT. This encodes CASRHQDLNTEAFF. The complete variable domain, with remaining parts taken from reference TRBV19 and TRBJ1-1, reads DGGITQSPKYLFRKEGQNVTLSCEQNLNHDAMYWYRQDPGQGLRLIYYSQIVNDFQKGDIAEGYSVSREKKESFPLTVTSAQKNPTAFYLCASRHQDLNTEAFFGQGTRLTVV.

This clonotype was seen more than once but under ten times. The V and J genes are TRBV20-1 and TRBJ2-7, with D perhaps matching TRBD2 (5 bases). CDR1 and CDR2 from the germline V gene are DFQATT and SNEGSKA (reference sequence). The CDR3 length is 15 residues. The CDR3 DNA follows: TGCAGCACCTACCCCCCGGGGTACTACTCCTACGAGCAGTACTTC. Residues: CSTYPPGYYSYEQYF.

For this clonotype: One end of the junction is discordant with germline, which a read error may explain. The chain uses TRBV5-1 and TRBJ2-1; no reliable D call. The CDR3 sequence is 14 residues long. CDR1 is SGHRS and CDR2 is YFSETQ in the germline V gene. The CDR3: CAISLVRGDNEQFF. The DNA of the CDR3 is TGCGCCATCAGCTTGGTACGTGGGGACAATGAGCAGTTCTTC.

The rearrangement joins TRBV20-1 to TRBJ2-2, with 13 bases aligning to TRBD2. Germline loops: CDR1 DFQATT, CDR2 SNEGSKA (reference sequence). The CDR3 runs 17 residues. V was clipped by 5 bases and J by 6 bases; unmatched bases: 12. The CDR3 loop reads CSAPGTSGGASAGELFF. CDR3 coding DNA: TGCAGTGCTCCCGGAACTAGCGGGGGGGCCTCAGCCGGGGAGCTGTTTTTT.

This clonotype was seen only a few times. This chain links TRBV6-5 with TRBJ1-6, with D tentatively TRBD1 (5 bases). The CDR3 has 17 residues. CDR1 is MNHEY and CDR2 is SVGAGI in the germline V gene. V was shortened by 0 bases and J by 0 bases, with 9 bases between the two germline ends. CDR3 nucleotides: TGTGCCAGCAGTTACTCACCGGGGGGCTCCTATAATTCACCCCTCCACTTT. Translated: CASSYSPGGSYNSPLHF.

V gene TRBV27 combines with J gene TRBJ1-2, with 10 positions matching TRBD1. Germline loops: CDR1 MNHEY, CDR2 SMNVEV (reference sequence). The CDR3 spans 17 residues. V dropped 5 bases and J dropped 4; count of bases not matched to a gene: 13. CDR3 sequence: CASSKTGQGPLGYGYTF. DNA for the CDR3: TGTGCCAGCAGTAAAACGGGACAGGGGCCTTTGGGCTATGGCTACACCTTC.

The V and J genes are TRBV7-3 and TRBJ1-2; no definite D call. V lost 4 bases, J lost 4 bases, and 16 bases lay in between. Germline loops: CDR1 SGHTA, CDR2 FQGTGA. The CDR3 sequence is 15 residues long. The CDR3 DNA is TGTGCCAGCAGCTCGACCCGGACTTTGGGCTATGGCTACACCTTC. Translating gives CASSSTRTLGYGYTF.